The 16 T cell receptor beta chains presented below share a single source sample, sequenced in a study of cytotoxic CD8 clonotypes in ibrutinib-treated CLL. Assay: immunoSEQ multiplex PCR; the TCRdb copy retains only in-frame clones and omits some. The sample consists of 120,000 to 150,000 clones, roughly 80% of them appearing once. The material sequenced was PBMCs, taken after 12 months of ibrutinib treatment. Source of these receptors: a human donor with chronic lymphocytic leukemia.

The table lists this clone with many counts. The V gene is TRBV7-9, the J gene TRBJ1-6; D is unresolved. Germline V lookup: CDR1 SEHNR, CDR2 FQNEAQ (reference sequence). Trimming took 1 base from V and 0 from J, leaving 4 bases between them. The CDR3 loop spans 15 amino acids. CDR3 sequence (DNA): TGTGCCAGCAGCTTAGGTAGCTCCTATAATTCACCCCTCCACTTT. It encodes CASSLGSSYNSPLHF.

As DNA, the CDR3 is TGTGCCAGCGCCCGGGAGGCTAATGAAAAACTGTTTTTT. Protein sequence: CASAREANEKLFF. The V gene is TRBV6-5, the J gene TRBJ1-4; D is unresolved. V lost 8 bases, J lost 3 bases, and 10 bases lay in between. In germline, CDR1 is MNHEY, CDR2 SVGAGI. The CDR3 extends over 13 amino acids.

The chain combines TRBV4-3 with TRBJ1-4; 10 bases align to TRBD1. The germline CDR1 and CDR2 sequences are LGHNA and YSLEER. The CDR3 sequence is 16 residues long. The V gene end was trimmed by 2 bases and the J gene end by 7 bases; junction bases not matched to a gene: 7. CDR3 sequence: CASSQTTGTGVEKLFF. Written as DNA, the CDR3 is TGCGCCAGCAGCCAAACGACCGGGACAGGGGTTGAAAAACTGTTTTTT.

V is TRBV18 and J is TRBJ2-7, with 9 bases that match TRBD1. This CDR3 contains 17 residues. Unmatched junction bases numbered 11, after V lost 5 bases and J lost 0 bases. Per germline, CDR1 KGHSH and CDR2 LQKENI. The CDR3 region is CASSIVSGQGTSYEQYF. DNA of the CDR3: TGTGCCAGCTCAATTGTCTCGGGACAGGGAACCTCCTACGAGCAGTACTTC.

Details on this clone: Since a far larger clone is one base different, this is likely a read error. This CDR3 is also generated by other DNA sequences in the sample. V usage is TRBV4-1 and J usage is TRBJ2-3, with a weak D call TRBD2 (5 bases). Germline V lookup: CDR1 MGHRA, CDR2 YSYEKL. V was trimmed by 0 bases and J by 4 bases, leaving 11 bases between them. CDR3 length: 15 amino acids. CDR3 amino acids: CASSQDRLASDTQYF. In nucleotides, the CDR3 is TGCGCCAGCAGCCAAGATAGGCTAGCCTCAGATACGCAGTATTTT.

DNA for the CDR3: TGTGCCAGCAGCTTCCAGTCCGGACAGGGGTGGAATTCACCCCTCCACTTT. Amino acid sequence: CASSFQSGQGWNSPLHF. The chain couples TRBV13 to TRBJ1-6; 9 nucleotides align to TRBD1. Germline values: CDR1 PRHDT, CDR2 FYEKMQ (reference sequence). CDR3 length: 17 amino acids. With V trimmed by 3 bases and J by 7 bases, 10 bases remained unmatched.

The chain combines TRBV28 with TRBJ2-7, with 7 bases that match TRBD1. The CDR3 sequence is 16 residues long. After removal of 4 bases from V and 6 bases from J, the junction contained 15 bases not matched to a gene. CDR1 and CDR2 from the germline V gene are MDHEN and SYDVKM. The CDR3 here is CASSWFMQGVVGEQYF. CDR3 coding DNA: TGTGCCAGCAGTTGGTTCATGCAGGGGGTGGTTGGCGAGCAGTACTTC.

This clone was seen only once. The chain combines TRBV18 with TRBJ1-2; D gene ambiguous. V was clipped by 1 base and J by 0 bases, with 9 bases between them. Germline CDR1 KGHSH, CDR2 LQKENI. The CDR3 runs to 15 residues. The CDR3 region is CASSPLIEANYGYTF. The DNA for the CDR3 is TGTGCCAGCTCACCACTAATTGAAGCTAACTATGGCTACACCTTC. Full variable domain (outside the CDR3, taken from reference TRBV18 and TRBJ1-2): NAGVMQNPRHLVRRRGQEARLRCSPMKGHSHVYWYRQLPEEGLKFMVYLQKENIIDESGMPKERFSAEFPKEGPSILRIQQVVRGDSAAYFCASSPLIEANYGYTFGSGTRLTVV.

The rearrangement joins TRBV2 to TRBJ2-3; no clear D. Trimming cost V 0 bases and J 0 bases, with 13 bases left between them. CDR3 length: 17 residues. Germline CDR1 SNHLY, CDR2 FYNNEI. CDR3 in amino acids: CASSEAVPFSSTDTQYF. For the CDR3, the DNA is TGTGCCAGCAGTGAAGCCGTGCCCTTCTCAAGCACAGATACGCAGTATTTT.

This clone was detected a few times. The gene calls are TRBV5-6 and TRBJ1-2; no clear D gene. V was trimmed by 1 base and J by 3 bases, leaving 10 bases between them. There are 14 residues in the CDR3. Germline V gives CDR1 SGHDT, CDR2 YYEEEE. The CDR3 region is CASSLRWVDYGYTF. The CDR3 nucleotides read TGTGCCAGCAGCTTGAGGTGGGTCGACTATGGCTACACCTTC. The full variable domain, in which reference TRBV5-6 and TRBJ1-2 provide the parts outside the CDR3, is DAGVTQSPTHLIKTRGQQVTLRCSPKSGHDTVSWYQQALGQGPQFIFQYYEEEERQRGNFPDRFSGHQFPNYSSELNVNALLLGDSALYLCASSLRWVDYGYTFGSGTRLTVV.

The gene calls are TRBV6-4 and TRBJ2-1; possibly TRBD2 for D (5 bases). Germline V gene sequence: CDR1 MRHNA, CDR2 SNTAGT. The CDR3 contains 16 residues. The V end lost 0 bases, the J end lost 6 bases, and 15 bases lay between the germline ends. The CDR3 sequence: CASSDSMGSGINEQFF. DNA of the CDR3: TGTGCCAGCAGTGACTCGATGGGTTCGGGAATCAATGAGCAGTTCTTC.

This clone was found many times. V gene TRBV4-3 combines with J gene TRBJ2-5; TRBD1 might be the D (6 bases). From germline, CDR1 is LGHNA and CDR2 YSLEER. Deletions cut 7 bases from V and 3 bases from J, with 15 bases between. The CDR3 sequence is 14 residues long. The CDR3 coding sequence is TGCGCCAGCACGTCCCATAACAGGGAAGAGACCCAGTACTTC. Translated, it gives CASTSHNREETQYF.

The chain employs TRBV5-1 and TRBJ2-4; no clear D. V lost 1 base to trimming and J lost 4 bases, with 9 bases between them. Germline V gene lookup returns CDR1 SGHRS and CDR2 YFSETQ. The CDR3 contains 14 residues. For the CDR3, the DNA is TGCGCCAGCAGCTTGTCAGAAAGGAAAAACATTCAGTACTTC. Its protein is CASSLSERKNIQYF.

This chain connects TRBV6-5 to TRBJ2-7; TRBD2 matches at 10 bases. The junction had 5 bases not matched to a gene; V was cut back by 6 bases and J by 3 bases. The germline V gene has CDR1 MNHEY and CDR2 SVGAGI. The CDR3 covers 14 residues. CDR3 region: CASRSGTSDYEQYF. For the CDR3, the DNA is TGTGCCAGCAGGTCCGGGACTAGCGACTACGAGCAGTACTTC.

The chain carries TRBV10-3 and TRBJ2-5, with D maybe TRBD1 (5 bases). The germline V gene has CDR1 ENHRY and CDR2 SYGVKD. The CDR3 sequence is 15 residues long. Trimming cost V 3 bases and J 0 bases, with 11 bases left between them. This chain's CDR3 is CAISEQDGYQETQYF. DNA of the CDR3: TGTGCCATCAGTGAACAGGACGGATACCAAGAGACCCAGTACTTC.

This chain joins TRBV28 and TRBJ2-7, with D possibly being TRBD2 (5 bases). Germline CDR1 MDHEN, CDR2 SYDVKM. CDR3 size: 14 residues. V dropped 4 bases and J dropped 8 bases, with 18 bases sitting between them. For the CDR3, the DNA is TGTGCCAGCAGTTCTCACATAGAGGCGGGTAAGCAGTACTTC. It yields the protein CASSSHIEAGKQYF.